Listed below are T cell receptor beta chains from one sample, sequenced in a study of CD8 T cells in Susac syndrome. One entry per CDR3 protein, called by TCRdb with MiXCR from the immunoSEQ multiplex PCR reads. Here the sample spans approximately 150,000 distinct CDR3 sequences, roughly 95% being singletons. The sequencing sample was made of CD4+ T cells from PBMCs. The receptors stem from a human donor with multiple sclerosis. Both conserved end residues are part of each CDR3. D genes are given only for firm matches. Size tells how often a clone was seen (once, few, many) or the class of an expanded clone, and some rows leave it out.

j_gene: TRBJ2-1; d_gene: -; abundance: -; v_gene: TRBV5-1; CDR3aa: CASSLDPSDEQFF; CDR3nt: TGCGCCAGCAGCTTGGACCCGTCTGATGAGCAGTTCTTC
j_gene: TRBJ2-4; d_gene: -; abundance: -; v_gene: TRBV3-1; CDR3aa: CASSQGQGGNIQYF; CDR3nt: TGTGCCAGCAGCCAAGGTCAGGGGGGAAACATTCAGTACTTC
j_gene: TRBJ2-5; d_gene: TRBD2; abundance: -; v_gene: TRBV3-1; CDR3aa: CASSQERIMGGRVQETQYF; CDR3nt: TGTGCCAGCAGCCAAGAGAGGATCATGGGCGGGAGAGTCCAAGAGACCCAGTACTTC
j_gene: TRBJ2-1; d_gene: TRBD2; abundance: -; v_gene: TRBV9; CDR3aa: CASSRRGLAMYNEQFF; CDR3nt: TGTGCCAGCAGCAGGAGGGGACTAGCGATGTACAATGAGCAGTTCTTC
j_gene: TRBJ2-7; d_gene: TRBD2; abundance: -; v_gene: TRBV3-1; CDR3aa: CASSQRPSGRSPYEQYF; CDR3nt: TGTGCCAGCAGCCAACGACCTAGCGGGAGATCCCCCTACGAGCAGTACTTC
j_gene: TRBJ2-7; d_gene: -; abundance: -; v_gene: TRBV10-3; CDR3aa: CAISVYEGSAYEQYF; CDR3nt: TGTGCCATCAGTGTATACGAGGGTTCCGCCTACGAGCAGTACTTC
j_gene: TRBJ2-5; d_gene: -; abundance: -; v_gene: TRBV30; CDR3aa: CAWDYGGETQYF; CDR3nt: TGTGCCTGGGATTACGGGGGTGAGACCCAGTACTTC
j_gene: TRBJ1-2; d_gene: -; abundance: -; v_gene: TRBV29-1; CDR3aa: CSVEDPMRGYYGYTF; CDR3nt: TGCAGCGTTGAAGACCCGATGCGGGGGTACTATGGCTACACCTTC
j_gene: TRBJ2-1; d_gene: -; abundance: -; v_gene: TRBV24-1; CDR3aa: CATSPTGRVEQFF; CDR3nt: TGTGCCACCAGCCCCACAGGGCGGGTTGAGCAGTTCTTC
j_gene: TRBJ1-1; d_gene: -; abundance: -; v_gene: TRBV18; CDR3aa: CASSPGHGAGAGTEAFF; CDR3nt: TGTGCCAGCTCACCGGGACATGGGGCGGGGGCTGGCACTGAAGCTTTCTTT
j_gene: TRBJ1-2; d_gene: -; abundance: -; v_gene: TRBV7-8; CDR3aa: CASSLGQEYGYTF; CDR3nt: TGTGCCAGCAGCTTAGGGCAGGAGTATGGCTACACCTTC
j_gene: TRBJ1-3; d_gene: TRBD1; abundance: -; v_gene: TRBV30; CDR3aa: CARTGNSGNTIYF; CDR3nt: TGTGCCCGGACAGGGAACTCTGGAAACACCATATATTTT
j_gene: TRBJ1-1; d_gene: -; abundance: -; v_gene: TRBV29-1; CDR3aa: CSAGTSYTEAFF; CDR3nt: TGCAGCGCCGGCACCTCCTACACTGAAGCTTTCTTT
j_gene: TRBJ2-7; d_gene: TRBD1; abundance: few; v_gene: TRBV27; CDR3aa: CASSPDRGYEQYF; CDR3nt: TGTGCCAGCAGTCCCGACAGGGGCTACGAGCAGTACTTC
j_gene: TRBJ2-1; d_gene: -; abundance: -; v_gene: TRBV7-9; CDR3aa: CASSRGGGTYSYNEQFF; CDR3nt: TGTGCCAGCTCCCGGGGAGGCGGGACGTACTCCTACAATGAGCAGTTCTTC
j_gene: TRBJ1-1; d_gene: -; abundance: -; v_gene: TRBV4-2; CDR3aa: CASSPTSRGETEAFF; CDR3nt: TGTGCCAGCAGCCCAACATCAAGGGGAGAGACTGAAGCTTTCTTT
j_gene: TRBJ2-7; d_gene: -; abundance: -; v_gene: TRBV6-5; CDR3aa: CASSYSWTGEVEQYF; CDR3nt: TGTGCCAGCAGTTACTCCTGGACCGGGGAGGTAGAGCAGTACTTC
j_gene: TRBJ2-5; d_gene: TRBD1; abundance: -; v_gene: TRBV19; CDR3aa: CASSLQGDRETQYF; CDR3nt: TGTGCCAGTAGTTTACAGGGGGATCGGGAGACCCAGTACTTC
j_gene: TRBJ2-1; d_gene: TRBD2; abundance: -; v_gene: TRBV20-1; CDR3aa: CSASVLSGRAWNEQFF; CDR3nt: TGCAGTGCTAGTGTCCTAAGCGGGAGGGCCTGGAATGAGCAGTTCTTC
j_gene: TRBJ1-4; d_gene: -; abundance: -; v_gene: TRBV5-4; CDR3aa: CASSLIIPGAEENEKLFF; CDR3nt: TGTGCCAGCAGCTTGATCATCCCCGGGGCGGAAGAAAATGAAAAACTGTTTTTT
j_gene: TRBJ1-2; d_gene: -; abundance: -; v_gene: TRBV6-2/TRBV6-3; CDR3aa: CASSGYGGVDGYTF; CDR3nt: TGTGCCAGCAGTGGGTACGGCGGGGTTGATGGCTACACCTTC
j_gene: TRBJ1-2; d_gene: TRBD1; abundance: -; v_gene: TRBV7-9; CDR3aa: CASSRSTREQGVYGYTF; CDR3nt: TGTGCCAGCAGCAGGAGCACGAGAGAACAGGGGGTGTACGGCTACACCTTC
j_gene: TRBJ2-7; d_gene: TRBD2; abundance: -; v_gene: TRBV20-1; CDR3aa: CSAPFSGRAGEQYF; CDR3nt: TGCAGTGCTCCCTTTAGCGGGAGGGCCGGGGAGCAGTACTTC
j_gene: TRBJ2-2; d_gene: -; abundance: -; v_gene: TRBV28; CDR3aa: CASHSAGTGELFF; CDR3nt: TGTGCCAGCCACTCCGCCGGCACCGGGGAGCTGTTTTTT
j_gene: TRBJ2-1; d_gene: -; abundance: -; v_gene: TRBV5-1; CDR3aa: CASSLLAYNEQFF; CDR3nt: TGCGCCAGCAGCTTACTAGCTTACAATGAGCAGTTCTTC
j_gene: TRBJ2-6; d_gene: -; abundance: -; v_gene: TRBV20-1; CDR3aa: CSARDRGSSGANVLTF; CDR3nt: TGCAGTGCTAGAGATCGGGGCAGCTCTGGGGCCAACGTCCTGACTTTC
j_gene: TRBJ1-5; d_gene: -; abundance: -; v_gene: TRBV14; CDR3aa: CASSQPKRRDSNQPQHF; CDR3nt: TGTGCCAGCAGCCAACCCAAGAGAAGGGATAGCAATCAGCCCCAGCATTTT
j_gene: TRBJ2-1; d_gene: TRBD2; abundance: -; v_gene: TRBV20-1; CDR3aa: CSAGTSGLSSYNEQFF; CDR3nt: TGCAGTGCTGGGACTAGCGGTTTGAGCTCCTACAATGAGCAGTTCTTC
j_gene: TRBJ1-1; d_gene: -; abundance: once; v_gene: TRBV5-6; CDR3aa: CASSIGRFTEAFF; CDR3nt: TGTGCCAGCAGCATCGGGAGATTCACTGAAGCTTTCTTT
j_gene: TRBJ2-1; d_gene: -; abundance: -; v_gene: TRBV19; CDR3aa: CASAAKSRTTSQFF; CDR3nt: TGTGCCAGCGCAGCAAAATCGAGGACTACGTCGCAGTTCTTC
j_gene: TRBJ2-2; d_gene: TRBD2; abundance: -; v_gene: TRBV5-1; CDR3aa: CASTLAGVETGELFF; CDR3nt: TGCGCCAGCACCCTAGCGGGAGTGGAGACCGGGGAGCTGTTTTTT
j_gene: TRBJ1-1; d_gene: -; abundance: -; v_gene: TRBV12-3/TRBV12-4; CDR3aa: CASRSQGGAFF; CDR3nt: TGTGCCAGCAGATCCCAGGGTGGAGCTTTCTTT
j_gene: TRBJ2-3; d_gene: TRBD2; abundance: -; v_gene: TRBV20-1; CDR3aa: CSARDTGRDTQYF; CDR3nt: TGCAGTGCTAGAGATACCGGGAGGGATACGCAGTATTTT
j_gene: TRBJ1-1; d_gene: -; abundance: -; v_gene: TRBV4-3; CDR3aa: CASRLLGYTEAFF; CDR3nt: TGCGCCAGCAGGCTCTTAGGGTACACTGAAGCTTTCTTT
j_gene: TRBJ2-7; d_gene: -; abundance: -; v_gene: TRBV4-2; CDR3aa: CASSPISSYEQYF; CDR3nt: TGTGCCAGCAGCCCAATCAGCTCCTACGAGCAGTACTTC
j_gene: TRBJ2-7; d_gene: -; abundance: -; v_gene: TRBV12-5; CDR3aa: CASAEPPFGALYEQYF; CDR3nt: TGTGCTAGTGCCGAACCCCCTTTCGGAGCCCTTTACGAGCAGTACTTC
j_gene: TRBJ1-5; d_gene: -; abundance: -; v_gene: TRBV7-8; CDR3aa: CASSLATGGGLKPQHF; CDR3nt: TGTGCCAGCAGCTTAGCGACGGGCGGGGGCTTGAAGCCCCAGCATTTT
j_gene: TRBJ1-5; d_gene: -; abundance: -; v_gene: TRBV7-2; CDR3aa: CASSQTSYQPQHF; CDR3nt: TGTGCCAGCAGCCAGACGTCGTATCAGCCCCAGCATTTT
j_gene: TRBJ1-4; d_gene: TRBD1; abundance: -; v_gene: TRBV6-1; CDR3aa: CASSPTGQGANEKLFF; CDR3nt: TGTGCCAGCAGTCCCACGGGACAGGGGGCGAACGAAAAACTGTTTTTT
j_gene: TRBJ2-2; d_gene: -; abundance: once; v_gene: TRBV14; CDR3aa: CASSPIKGELFF; CDR3nt: TGTGCCAGCAGTCCGATCAAGGGGGAGCTGTTTTTT
j_gene: TRBJ1-2; d_gene: -; abundance: -; v_gene: TRBV7-9; CDR3aa: CASIAAGRRHGYTF; CDR3nt: TGTGCCAGCATCGCTGCGGGTCGCCGGCATGGCTACACCTTC
j_gene: TRBJ2-7; d_gene: TRBD2; abundance: -; v_gene: TRBV7-9; CDR3aa: CASSLLAGGPGEQYF; CDR3nt: TGTGCCAGCAGCTTACTAGCGGGAGGGCCCGGCGAGCAGTACTTC
j_gene: TRBJ2-1; d_gene: -; abundance: -; v_gene: TRBV4-1; CDR3aa: CASSQVRNEQFF; CDR3nt: TGCGCCAGCAGCCAAGTTCGGAATGAGCAGTTCTTC
j_gene: TRBJ1-6; d_gene: -; abundance: -; v_gene: TRBV3-1; CDR3aa: CASSRPGENSPLHF; CDR3nt: TGTGCCAGCAGCAGGCCAGGGGAGAATTCACCCCTCCACTTT
j_gene: TRBJ1-2; d_gene: -; abundance: few; v_gene: TRBV4-1; CDR3aa: CASSLARGGGYTF; CDR3nt: TGCGCCAGCAGCCTCGCTCGGGGGGGTGGCTACACCTTC
j_gene: TRBJ1-1; d_gene: -; abundance: -; v_gene: TRBV5-1; CDR3aa: CASSLHLGMNTEAFF; CDR3nt: TGCGCCAGCAGCTTGCACCTCGGGATGAACACTGAAGCTTTCTTT
j_gene: TRBJ2-5; d_gene: TRBD1; abundance: -; v_gene: TRBV13; CDR3aa: CASSHRRQGRQETQYF; CDR3nt: TGTGCCAGCAGCCACCGACGACAGGGGAGGCAAGAGACCCAGTACTTC
j_gene: TRBJ2-1; d_gene: TRBD2; abundance: -; v_gene: TRBV14; CDR3aa: CASSRTSGSYNEQFF; CDR3nt: TGTGCCAGCAGCCGGACTAGCGGGAGTTACAATGAGCAGTTCTTC